This TCR beta chain was identified during a study of Graves' ophthalmopathy and Graves' hyperthyroidism. The study's findings and limits: An 81.08% specificity and 87.88% sensitivity were achieved by a 13-signature model that separated ophthalmopathy from stable hyperthyroidism.

This clonotype was seen repeatedly, ten times or more. No antigen is known for it. V lost 1 base and J lost 4; bases outside the gene matches: 2. This CDR3 has 13 amino acids. Germline V gives CDR1 SGHNT, CDR2 YYREEE (reference sequence). RNA transcripts served as template for amplifying TCR beta CDR3 sequences. RT-PCR was first run with HTBI primers, then multiplex PCR in a second round. TCRdb called the multiplex PCR reads again in MiXCR, with one record for every CDR3 protein. Among about 390,000 distinct CDR3 sequences, about a sixth were seen once, and the ten largest hold about 2.4%. The sequenced material came from peripheral blood. This TCR was sampled from an adult woman with stable Graves' hyperthyroidism. This chain connects TRBV5-4 to TRBJ2-7; 7 positions agree with TRBD1. As DNA, the CDR3 is TGTGCCAGCAGCTTGAAGGGGGCGTACGAGCAGTACTTC. Protein: CASSLKGAYEQYF. The full variable domain, its missing parts supplied by reference TRBV5-4 and TRBJ2-7, is ETGVTQSPTHLIKTRGQQVTLRCSSQSGHNTVSWYQQALGQGPQFIFQYYREEENGRGNFPPRFSGLQFPNYSSELNVNALELDDSALYLCASSLKGAYEQYFGPGTRLTVT.